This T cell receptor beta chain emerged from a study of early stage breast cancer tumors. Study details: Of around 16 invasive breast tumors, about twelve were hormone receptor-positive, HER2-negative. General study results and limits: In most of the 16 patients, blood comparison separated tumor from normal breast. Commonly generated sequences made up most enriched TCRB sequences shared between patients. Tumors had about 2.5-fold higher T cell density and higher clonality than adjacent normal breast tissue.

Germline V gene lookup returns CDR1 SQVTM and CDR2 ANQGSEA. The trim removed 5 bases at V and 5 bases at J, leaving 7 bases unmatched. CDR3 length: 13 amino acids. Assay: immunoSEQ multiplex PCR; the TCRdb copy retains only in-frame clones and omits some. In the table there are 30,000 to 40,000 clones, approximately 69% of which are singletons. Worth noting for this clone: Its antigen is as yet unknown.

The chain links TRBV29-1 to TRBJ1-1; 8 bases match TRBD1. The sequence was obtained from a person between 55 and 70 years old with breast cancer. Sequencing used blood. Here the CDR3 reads CSVRQGRWTEAFF. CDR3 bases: TGCAGCGTTCGACAGGGGAGGTGGACTGAAGCTTTCTTT.